The 2 T cell receptor beta chains presented below share a single source sample, sequenced in a study of tumor and adjacent non-tumor tissue in lung cancer. TCRbeta libraries were built with three rounds of nested PCR, modified from ARM-PCR. TCRdb re-called the multiplex PCR reads through MiXCR, storing one row per CDR3 protein. The repertoire holds some 93,000 distinct CDR3 sequences, with around 71% as singletons. The template was RNA from unsorted bulk tissue. The source material was lung tumor tissue. The receptors originated from a man in his fifties or sixties with non-small cell lung cancer.

To note about this clonotype: At one end the junction does not follow the germline gene, possibly because of a read error. CDR3 in DNA: TGTGCCAGCGGCTTGATCAGCGGGGGGTCGTTGGGCACAGATACGCGGTATTTT. It yields the protein CASGLISGGSLGTDTRYF. This chain links TRBV11-1 with TRBJ2-3; 9 bases match TRBD2. This CDR3 comprises 18 residues. The V gene's germline CDR1 is SGHAT and CDR2 FQDESV (reference sequence).

Details on this clonotype: At one of its ends the junction is not consistent with the germline gene, which may arise from a read error. The chain is built from TRBV14 and TRBJ2-7, with D uncertain. CDR3 size: 14 residues. CDR1 and CDR2 from the germline V gene are SGHDN and FVKESK. The CDR3, as DNA: TGTGCCAGTAGCCAAGTGGTTCGCTCGGCCGAGCAGTACTTC. Protein: CASSQVVRSAEQYF.